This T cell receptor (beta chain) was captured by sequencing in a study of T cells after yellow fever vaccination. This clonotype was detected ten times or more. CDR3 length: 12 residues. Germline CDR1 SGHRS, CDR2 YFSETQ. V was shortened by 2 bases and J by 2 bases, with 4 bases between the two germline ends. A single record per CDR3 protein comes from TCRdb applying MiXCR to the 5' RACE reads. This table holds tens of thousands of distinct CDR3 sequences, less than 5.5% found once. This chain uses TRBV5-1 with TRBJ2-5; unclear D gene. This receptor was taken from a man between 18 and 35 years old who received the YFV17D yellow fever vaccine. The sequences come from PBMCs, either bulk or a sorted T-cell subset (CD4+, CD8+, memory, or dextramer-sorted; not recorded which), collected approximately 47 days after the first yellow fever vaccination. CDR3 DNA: TGCGCCAGCAGCTTAACACAAGAGACCCAGTACTTC. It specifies CASSLTQETQYF.